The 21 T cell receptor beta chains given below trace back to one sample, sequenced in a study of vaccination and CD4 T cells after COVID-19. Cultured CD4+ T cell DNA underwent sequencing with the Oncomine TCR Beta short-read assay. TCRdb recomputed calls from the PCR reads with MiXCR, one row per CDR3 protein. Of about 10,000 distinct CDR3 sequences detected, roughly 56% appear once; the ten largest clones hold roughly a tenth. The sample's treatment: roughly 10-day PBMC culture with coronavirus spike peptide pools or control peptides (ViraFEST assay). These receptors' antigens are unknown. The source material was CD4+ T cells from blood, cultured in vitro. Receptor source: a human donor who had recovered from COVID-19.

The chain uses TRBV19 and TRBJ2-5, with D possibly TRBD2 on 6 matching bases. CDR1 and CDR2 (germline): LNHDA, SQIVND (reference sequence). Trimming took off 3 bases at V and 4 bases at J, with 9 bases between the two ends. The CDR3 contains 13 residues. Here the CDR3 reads CASSMQGGETQYF. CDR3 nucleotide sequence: TGTGCCAGTAGTATGCAGGGAGGAGAGACCCAGTACTTC.

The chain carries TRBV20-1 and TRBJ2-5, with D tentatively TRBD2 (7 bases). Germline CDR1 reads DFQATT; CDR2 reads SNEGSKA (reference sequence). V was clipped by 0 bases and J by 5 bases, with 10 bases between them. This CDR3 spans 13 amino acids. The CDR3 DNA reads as TGCAGTGCTAGAGATGAGGGGGGGGAGACCCAGTACTTC. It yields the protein CSARDEGGETQYF.

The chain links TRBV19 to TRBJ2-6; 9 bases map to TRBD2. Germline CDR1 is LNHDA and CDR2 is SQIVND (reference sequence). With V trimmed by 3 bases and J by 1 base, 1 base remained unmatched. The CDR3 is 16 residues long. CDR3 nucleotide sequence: TGTGCCAGTAGTATCCTAGCGGGGTCTGGGGCCAACGTCCTGACTTTC. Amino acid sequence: CASSILAGSGANVLTF.

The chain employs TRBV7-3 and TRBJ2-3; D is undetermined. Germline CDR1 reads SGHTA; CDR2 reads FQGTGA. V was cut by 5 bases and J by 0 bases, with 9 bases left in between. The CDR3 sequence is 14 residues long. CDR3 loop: CASSLDPSTDTQYF. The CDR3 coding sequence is TGTGCCAGCAGCCTCGACCCAAGCACAGATACGCAGTATTTT. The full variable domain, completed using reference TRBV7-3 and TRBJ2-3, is GAGVSQTPSNKVTEKGKYVELRCDPISGHTALYWYRQSLGQGPEFLIYFQGTGAADDSGLPNDRFFAVRPEGSVSTLKIQRTERGDSAVYLCASSLDPSTDTQYFGPGTRLTVL.

In DNA, the CDR3 is TGCAGTGCTAGAGATCATGCCAGCGGGAGGGCCTTAGGGACCCAGTACTTC. Its translation: CSARDHASGRALGTQYF. V and J are TRBV20-1 and TRBJ2-5; 10 bases match TRBD2. After removal of 0 bases from V and 7 bases from J, the junction contained 14 bases not matched to a gene. This CDR3 spans 17 amino acids. Germline V lookup: CDR1 DFQATT, CDR2 SNEGSKA (reference sequence).

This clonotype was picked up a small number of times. CDR3 residues: CASSYNYGYTF. Here the CDR3 DNA reads TGTGCCAGCAGTTATAACTATGGCTACACCTTC. This chain uses TRBV6-2 or TRBV6-3 with TRBJ1-2; D is uncertain. Trimming removed 3 bases at V and 1 base at J, with 0 bases between. This CDR3 contains 11 residues. Per the germline V gene, CDR1 is MNHEY and CDR2 is SVGEGT.

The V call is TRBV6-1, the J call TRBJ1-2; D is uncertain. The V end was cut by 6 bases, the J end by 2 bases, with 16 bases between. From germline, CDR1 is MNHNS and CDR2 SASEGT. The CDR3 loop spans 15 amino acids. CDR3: CASSSTSAANYGYTF. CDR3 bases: TGTGCCAGCAGCAGTACCAGCGCCGCGAACTATGGCTACACCTTC.

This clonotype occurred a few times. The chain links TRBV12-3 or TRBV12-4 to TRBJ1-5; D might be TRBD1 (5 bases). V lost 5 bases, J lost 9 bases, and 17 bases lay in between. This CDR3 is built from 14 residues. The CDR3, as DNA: TGTGCCAGCAGTGCTTCGGGACCCTATCCGCCCCAGCATTTT. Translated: CASSASGPYPPQHF.

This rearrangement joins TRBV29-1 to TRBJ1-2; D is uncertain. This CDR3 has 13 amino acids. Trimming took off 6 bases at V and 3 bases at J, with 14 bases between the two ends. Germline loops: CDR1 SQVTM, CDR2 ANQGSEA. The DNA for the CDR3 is TGCAGCGTCTCGGCCGAACCGCACTATGGCTACACCTTC. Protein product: CSVSAEPHYGYTF.

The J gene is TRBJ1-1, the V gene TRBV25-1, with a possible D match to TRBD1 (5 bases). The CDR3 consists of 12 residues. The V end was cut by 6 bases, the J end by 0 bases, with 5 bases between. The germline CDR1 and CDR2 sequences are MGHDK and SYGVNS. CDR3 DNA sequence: TGTGCCAGCAGGGGGCTGAACACTGAAGCTTTCTTT. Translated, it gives CASRGLNTEAFF. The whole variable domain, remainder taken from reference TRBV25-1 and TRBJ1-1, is EADIYQTPRYLVIGTGKKITLECSQTMGHDKMYWYQQDPGMELHLIHYSYGVNSTEKGDLSSESTVSRIRTEHFPLTLESARPSHTSQYLCASRGLNTEAFFGQGTRLTVV.

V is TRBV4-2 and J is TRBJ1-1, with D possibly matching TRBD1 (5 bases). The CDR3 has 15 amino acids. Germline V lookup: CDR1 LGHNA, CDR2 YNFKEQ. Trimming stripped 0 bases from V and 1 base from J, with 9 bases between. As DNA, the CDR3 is TGTGCCAGCAGCCAAGAGGTCGGGGGGAACACTGAAGCTTTCTTT. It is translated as CASSQEVGGNTEAFF.

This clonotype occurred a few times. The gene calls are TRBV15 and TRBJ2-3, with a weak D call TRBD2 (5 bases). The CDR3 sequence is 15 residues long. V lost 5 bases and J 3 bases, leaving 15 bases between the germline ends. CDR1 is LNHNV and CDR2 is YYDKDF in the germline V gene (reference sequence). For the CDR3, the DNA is TGTGCCACCAGCCCCCGGTCCCGCGGGACAGATACGCAGTATTTT. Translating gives CATSPRSRGTDTQYF.

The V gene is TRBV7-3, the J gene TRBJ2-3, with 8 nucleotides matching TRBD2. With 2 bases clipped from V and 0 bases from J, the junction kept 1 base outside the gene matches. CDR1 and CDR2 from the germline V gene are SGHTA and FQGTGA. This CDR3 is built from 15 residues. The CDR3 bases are TGTGCCAGCAGCTTACTAGCGGGTAGCACAGATACGCAGTATTTT. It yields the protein CASSLLAGSTDTQYF.

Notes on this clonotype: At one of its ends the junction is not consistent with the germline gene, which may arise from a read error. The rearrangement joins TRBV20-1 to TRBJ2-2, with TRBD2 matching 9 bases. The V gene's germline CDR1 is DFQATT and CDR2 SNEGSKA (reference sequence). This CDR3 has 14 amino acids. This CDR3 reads CSAEAGGFTGEPFF. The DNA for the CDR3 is TGCAGTGCCGAAGCGGGAGGATTCACCGGGGAGCCGTTTTTT.

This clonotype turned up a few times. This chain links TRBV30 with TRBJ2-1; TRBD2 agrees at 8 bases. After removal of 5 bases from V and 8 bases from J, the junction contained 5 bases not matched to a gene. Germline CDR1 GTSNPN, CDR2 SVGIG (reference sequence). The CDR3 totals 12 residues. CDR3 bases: TGTGCCTGGGGGGGTAGCGGGGATGAGCAGTTCTTC. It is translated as CAWGGSGDEQFF.

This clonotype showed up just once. CDR3 sequence: CAISDPRTEDRGGYTF. The CDR3 DNA reads TGTGCCATCAGTGATCCCCGGACAGAAGATCGTGGTGGCTACACCTTC. The chain couples TRBV10-3 to TRBJ1-2, with D possibly matching TRBD1 (6 bases). There are 16 residues in the CDR3. Looked up from germline, CDR1 is ENHRY and CDR2 is SYGVKD. V lost 3 bases and J 7 bases, leaving 21 bases between the germline ends.

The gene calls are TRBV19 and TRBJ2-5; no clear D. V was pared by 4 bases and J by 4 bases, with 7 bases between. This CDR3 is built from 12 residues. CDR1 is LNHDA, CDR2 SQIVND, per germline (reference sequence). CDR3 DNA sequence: TGTGCCAGTAGTACCTCAAGAGAGACCCAGTACTTC. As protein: CASSTSRETQYF.

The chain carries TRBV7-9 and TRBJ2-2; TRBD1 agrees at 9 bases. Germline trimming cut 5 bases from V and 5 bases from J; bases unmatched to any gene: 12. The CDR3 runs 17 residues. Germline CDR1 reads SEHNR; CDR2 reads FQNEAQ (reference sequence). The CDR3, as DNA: TGTGCCAGCAGCCAACTACCGGGACAGGGTTTGACCGGGGAGCTGTTTTTT. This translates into CASSQLPGQGLTGELFF.

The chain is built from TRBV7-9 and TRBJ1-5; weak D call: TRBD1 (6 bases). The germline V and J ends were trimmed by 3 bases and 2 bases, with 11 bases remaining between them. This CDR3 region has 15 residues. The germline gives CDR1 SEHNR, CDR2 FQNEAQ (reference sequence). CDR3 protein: CASSLDSEGNQPQHF. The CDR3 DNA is TGTGCCAGCAGCTTGGACAGTGAGGGCAATCAGCCCCAGCATTTT.

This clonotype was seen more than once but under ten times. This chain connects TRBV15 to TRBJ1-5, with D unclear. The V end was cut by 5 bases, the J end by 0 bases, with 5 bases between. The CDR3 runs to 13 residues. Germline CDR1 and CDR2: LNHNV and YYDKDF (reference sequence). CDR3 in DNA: TGTGCCACCAGCGTCAATAGCAATCAGCCCCAGCATTTT. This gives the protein CATSVNSNQPQHF.

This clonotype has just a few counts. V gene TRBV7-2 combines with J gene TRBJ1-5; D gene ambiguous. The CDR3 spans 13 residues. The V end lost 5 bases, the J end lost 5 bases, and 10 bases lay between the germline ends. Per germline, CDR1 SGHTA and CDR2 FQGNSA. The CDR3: CASSKRVDQPQHF. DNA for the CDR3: TGTGCCAGCAGCAAGCGAGTGGATCAGCCCCAGCATTTT.